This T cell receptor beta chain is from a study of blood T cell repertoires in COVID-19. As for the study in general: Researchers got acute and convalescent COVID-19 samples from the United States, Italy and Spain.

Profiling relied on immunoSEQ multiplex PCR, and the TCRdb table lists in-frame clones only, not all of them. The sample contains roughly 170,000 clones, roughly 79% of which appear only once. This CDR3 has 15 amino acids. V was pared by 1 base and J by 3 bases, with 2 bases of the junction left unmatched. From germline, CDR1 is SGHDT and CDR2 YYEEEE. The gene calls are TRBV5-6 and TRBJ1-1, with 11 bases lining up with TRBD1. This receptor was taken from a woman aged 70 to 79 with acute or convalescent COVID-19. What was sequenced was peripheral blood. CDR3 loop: CASSLSDRGHTEAFF. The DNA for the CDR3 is TGTGCCAGCAGCTTGTCGGACAGGGGGCACACTGAAGCTTTCTTT. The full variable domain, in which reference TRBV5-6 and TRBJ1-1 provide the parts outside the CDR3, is DAGVTQSPTHLIKTRGQQVTLRCSPKSGHDTVSWYQQALGQGPQFIFQYYEEEERQRGNFPDRFSGHQFPNYSSELNVNALLLGDSALYLCASSLSDRGHTEAFFGQGTRLTVV.